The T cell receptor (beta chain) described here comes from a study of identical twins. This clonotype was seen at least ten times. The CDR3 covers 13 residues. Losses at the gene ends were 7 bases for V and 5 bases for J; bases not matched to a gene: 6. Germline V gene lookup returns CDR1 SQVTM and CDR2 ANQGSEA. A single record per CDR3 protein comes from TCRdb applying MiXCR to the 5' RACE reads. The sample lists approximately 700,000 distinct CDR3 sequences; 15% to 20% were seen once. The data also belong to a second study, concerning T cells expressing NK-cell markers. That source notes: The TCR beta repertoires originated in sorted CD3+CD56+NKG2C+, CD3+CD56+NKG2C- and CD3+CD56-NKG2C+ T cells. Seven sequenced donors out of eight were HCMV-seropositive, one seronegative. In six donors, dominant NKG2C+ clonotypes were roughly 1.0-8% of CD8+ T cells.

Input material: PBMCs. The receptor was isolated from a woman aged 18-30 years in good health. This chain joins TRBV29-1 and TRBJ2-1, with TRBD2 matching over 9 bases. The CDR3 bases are TGCAGCGGAGGACTAGCGAACCACAATGAGCAGTTCTTC. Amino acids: CSGGLANHNEQFF.